This T cell receptor (beta chain) was obtained from a study of regulatory T cells in long-lasting Graves disease. Notes on this clonotype: At one end, the junction sequence differs from germline, possibly due to a read error.

This CDR3 is 19 amino acids long. Germline values: CDR1 ENHRY, CDR2 SYGVKD. Combining iRepertoire HTBI primers with Arm-PCR of CDR3 regions, the authors built TCR beta libraries. Via MiXCR, TCRdb re-called the multiplex PCR reads, giving one row per CDR3 protein. The sample has 310,000 or so distinct CDR3 sequences; 22% are singletons. Time point specified: persistent/refractory GD, antithyroid drugs over 5 years with positive TRAb. The TCR library was made from RNA extracted from PBMCs. The chain uses TRBV10-3 and TRBJ2-5, with 13 nucleotides matching TRBD2. This TCR came from a female donor with Graves disease. This specimen consisted of peripheral blood mononuclear cells (PBMCs), obtained when the disease was refractory, from a patient treated with antithyroid drugs. The CDR3 reads CAIAARDSTSGGGQEAQYF. CDR3 DNA: TGTGCCATCGCAGCGAGGGACAGTACTAGCGGGGGGGGGCAAGAGGCCCAGTACTTC.